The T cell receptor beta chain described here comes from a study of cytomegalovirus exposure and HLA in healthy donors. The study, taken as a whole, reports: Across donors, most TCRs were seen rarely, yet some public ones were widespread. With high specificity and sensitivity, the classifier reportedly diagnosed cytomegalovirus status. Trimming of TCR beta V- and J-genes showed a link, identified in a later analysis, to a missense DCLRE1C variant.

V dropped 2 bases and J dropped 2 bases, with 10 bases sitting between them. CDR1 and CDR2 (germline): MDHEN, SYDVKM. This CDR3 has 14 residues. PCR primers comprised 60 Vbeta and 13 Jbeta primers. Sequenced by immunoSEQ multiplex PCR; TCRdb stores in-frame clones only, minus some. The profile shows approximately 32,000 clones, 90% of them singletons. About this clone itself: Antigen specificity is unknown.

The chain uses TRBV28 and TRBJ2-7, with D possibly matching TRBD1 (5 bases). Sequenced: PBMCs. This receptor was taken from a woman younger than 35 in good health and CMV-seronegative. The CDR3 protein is CASSLSKGPYEQYF. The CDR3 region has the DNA TGTGCCAGCAGTTTAAGTAAGGGGCCCTACGAGCAGTACTTC.